Included here is one T cell receptor (beta chain) sequence, with context. This sample stems from a study of cytomegalovirus exposure and HLA in healthy donors. This PCR relied on a set of 60 Vbeta primers and 13 Jbeta primers. Clones were read by immunoSEQ multiplex PCR, and TCRdb kept only the in-frame ones, dropping some. The sample records around 200,000 clones, 82% being singletons. Germline V gene data show CDR1 as SGHTA and CDR2 as FQGTGA. V shed 2 bases and J shed 6 bases, with 18 bases lying between them. CDR3 length equals 16 residues. The receptor's source is a man between 40 and 49 years old in good health and CMV-seropositive. The V and J genes are TRBV7-3 and TRBJ2-3, with D perhaps matching TRBD2 (7 bases). The sequenced sample was PBMCs. The CDR3 loop reads CASSLLGGGGVDTQYF. The DNA of the CDR3 is TGTGCCAGCAGCTTACTAGGGGGGGGAGGAGTTGATACGCAGTATTTT.